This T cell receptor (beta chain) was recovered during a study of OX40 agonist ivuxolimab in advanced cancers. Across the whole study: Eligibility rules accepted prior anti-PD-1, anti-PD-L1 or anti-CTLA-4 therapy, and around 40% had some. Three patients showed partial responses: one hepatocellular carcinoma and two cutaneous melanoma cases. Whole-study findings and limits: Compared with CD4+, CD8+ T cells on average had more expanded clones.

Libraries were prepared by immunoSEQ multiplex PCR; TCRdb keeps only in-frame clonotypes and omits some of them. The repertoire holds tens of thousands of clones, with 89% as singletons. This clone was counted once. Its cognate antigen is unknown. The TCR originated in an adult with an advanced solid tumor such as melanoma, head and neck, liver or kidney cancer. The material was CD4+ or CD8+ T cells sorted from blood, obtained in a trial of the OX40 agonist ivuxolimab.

The CDR3 protein is CASSPRVSTDTQYF. Written as DNA, the CDR3 is TGTGCCAGCTCACCACGGGTGAGCACAGATACGCAGTATTTT. The chain uses TRBV18 and TRBJ2-3, with D unresolved. V was clipped by 1 base and J by 0 bases, with 5 bases between them. Germline-derived CDR1 and CDR2 are KGHSH and LQKENI. The CDR3 has 14 residues. Variable domain in full (rest from reference TRBV18 and TRBJ2-3): NAGVMQNPRHLVRRRGQEARLRCSPMKGHSHVYWYRQLPEEGLKFMVYLQKENIIDESGMPKERFSAEFPKEGPSILRIQQVVRGDSAAYFCASSPRVSTDTQYFGPGTRLTVL.